The rows below give T cell receptor beta chains drawn from one sample of a study of beta chain features in type 1 diabetes. The repertoire was sequenced with immunoSEQ multiplex PCR; TCRdb's copy has only in-frame clones and lacks some. Altogether over 120,000 clones are present, about 9.4% being singletons, with the ten largest covering 1.3%. Sequencing used naive CD4+ T cells from blood. The receptor set was obtained from a man between 18 and 29 years old in good health. Each CDR3 is given without its conserved first and last residue. The D gene is left open where the match is weak.

v_call,d_call,j_call,cdr3_aa
TRBV5-6,NA,TRBJ2-7,ASRKGGYEQY
TRBV4-1,TRBD2,TRBJ2-1,ASSQGVSGGGSQVEQF
TRBV7-9,NA,TRBJ2-1,ASSLREAAEQF
TRBV7-9,NA,TRBJ2-2,ASTERGSTGELF
TRBV2,NA,TRBJ1-2,ASSDPGTTYYGYT
TRBV29-1,NA,TRBJ2-1,SVESGGASSYNEQF
TRBV10-3,TRBD2,TRBJ2-3,ATTSLAGGTDTQY
TRBV19,TRBD1,TRBJ2-6,ASSIKAGTGPPGANVLT
TRBV5-1,NA,TRBJ1-1,ASSGWTAGDTEAF
TRBV7-6,NA,TRBJ1-1,ASSATENTEAF
TRBV7-9,NA,TRBJ1-4,ASSLAPDSLREKLF
TRBV6-5,TRBD2,TRBJ2-7,ASSLSGAYEQY
TRBV2,NA,TRBJ2-5,ASTLQALPQY